A single sample gave rise to the 5 T cell receptor beta chains below, sequenced in a study of CD8 T cells in ankylosing spondylitis. TCRdb redid the calling of the 5' RACE reads with MiXCR, one entry per CDR3 protein. The table lists tens of thousands of distinct CDR3 sequences, about 27% of them singletons. Sequencing used blood, either unsorted or a sorted T cell fraction (not recorded which). These receptors were obtained from a male donor with ankylosing spondylitis or in good health (not recorded which).

On this clonotype itself: A read error may explain this, as a much larger clone is one base away. The J gene is TRBJ2-7, the V gene TRBV4-1; TRBD1 agrees at 7 bases. This CDR3 contains 18 residues. V shed 2 bases, J shed 6 bases, and the junction held 19 bases outside the gene matches. Germline V gene data show CDR1 as MGHRA and CDR2 as YSYEKL. The CDR3 reads CASSQHGIAGTAVCEQYF. CDR3 coding DNA: TGCGCCAGCAGCCAACACGGAATTGCCGGGACAGCCGTCTGCGAGCAGTACTTC.

A single count supports this clonotype. A junction boundary mismatches the germline segment, possibly from a read error. This sequence joins TRBV2 and TRBJ2-3; 7 bases agree with TRBD2. CDR1 SNHLY and CDR2 FYNNEI come from the germline V gene. This CDR3 has 15 amino acids. CDR3: CASSEGLTSTDTQYF. DNA of the CDR3: TGTGCCAGCAGTGAAGGTTTGACTAGCACCGATACGCAGTATTTT.

The gene calls are TRBV18 and TRBJ2-7, with D possibly matching TRBD1 (6 bases). The CDR3 loop spans 14 amino acids. V shed 4 bases and J shed 0 bases, with 10 bases lying between them. Germline CDR1 reads KGHSH; CDR2 reads LQKENI. The CDR3 coding sequence is TGTGCCAGCTCACGTGGACAGAACTCCTACGAGCAGTACTTC. It codes for CASSRGQNSYEQYF. The full variable domain, with the rest looked up from reference TRBV18 and TRBJ2-7, is NAGVMQNPRHLVRRRGQEARLRCSPMKGHSHVYWYRQLPEEGLKFMVYLQKENIIDESGMPKERFSAEFPKEGPSILRIQQVVRGDSAAYFCASSRGQNSYEQYFGPGTRLTVT.

The genes are TRBV3-1 and TRBJ2-7; no clear D gene. Germline CDR1 reads LGHDT; CDR2 reads YNNKEL (reference sequence). The CDR3 consists of 14 residues. V was cut by 1 base and J by 5 bases, with 12 bases left in between. The CDR3 sequence is CASSQGRGSDEQYV. The CDR3 DNA follows: TGTGCCAGCAGCCAAGGACGTGGGTCCGACGAGCAGTACGTC.

The chain couples TRBV7-8 to TRBJ2-5, with D perhaps matching TRBD2 (5 bases). Per the germline V gene, CDR1 is SGHVS and CDR2 is FQNEAQ. The CDR3 contains 11 residues. The CDR3 reads CAGGSEETQYF. Written as DNA, the CDR3 is TGTGCAGGCGGGTCAGAGGAGACCCAGTACTTC.